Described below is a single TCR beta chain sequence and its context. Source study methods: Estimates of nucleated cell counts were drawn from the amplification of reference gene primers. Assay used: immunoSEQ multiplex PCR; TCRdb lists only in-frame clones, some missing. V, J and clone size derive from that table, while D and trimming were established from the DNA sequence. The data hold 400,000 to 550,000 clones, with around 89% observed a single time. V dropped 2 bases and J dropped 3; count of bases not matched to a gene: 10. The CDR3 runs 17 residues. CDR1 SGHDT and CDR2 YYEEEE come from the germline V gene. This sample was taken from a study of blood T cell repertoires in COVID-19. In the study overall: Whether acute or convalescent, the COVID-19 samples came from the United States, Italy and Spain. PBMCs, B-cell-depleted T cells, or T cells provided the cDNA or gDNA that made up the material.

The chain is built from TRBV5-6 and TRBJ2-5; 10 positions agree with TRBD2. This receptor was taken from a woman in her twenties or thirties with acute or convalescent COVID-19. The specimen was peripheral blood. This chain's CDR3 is CASSFIGGLAVKETQYF. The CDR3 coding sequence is TGTGCCAGCAGCTTCATTGGAGGACTAGCGGTTAAAGAGACCCAGTACTTC.